Following are 25 T cell receptor beta chains from one sample sequenced in a study of blood T cell repertoires in COVID-19. The protocol was immunoSEQ multiplex PCR, while the TCRdb copy is restricted to in-frame clones and leaves out a portion. The sample yields approximately 50,000 clones, roughly 85% seen once. Sequencing input: peripheral blood. The origin of the receptors is a human donor in a cohort sampled during active COVID-19.

This chain uses TRBV27 with TRBJ1-2; D not resolved. CDR3 length equals 13 residues. V was pared by 3 bases and J by 2 bases, with 7 bases between. From germline, CDR1 is MNHEY and CDR2 SMNVEV (reference sequence). The CDR3 is CASSFTGNYGYTF. The CDR3 bases are TGTGCCAGCAGTTTTACGGGGAACTATGGCTACACCTTC.

This chain joins TRBV18 and TRBJ1-6, with D possibly being TRBD1 (6 bases). Germline assignment: CDR1 KGHSH and CDR2 LQKENI. This CDR3 comprises 16 residues. The V and J ends lost 1 base and 1 base respectively, with 8 bases between them. For the CDR3, the DNA is TGTGCCAGCTCACCACAGGGGACATCCTATAATTCACCCCTCCACTTT. Amino acids: CASSPQGTSYNSPLHF.

The chain is built from TRBV6-5 and TRBJ2-7; 9 positions match TRBD1. The junction had 12 bases not matched to a gene; V was cut back by 9 bases and J by 3 bases. This CDR3 contains 15 residues. Germline lookup yields CDR1 MNHEY and CDR2 SVGAGI. DNA of the CDR3: TGTGCCAGTGGGTTACAGGGGGCGTTTAGCTACGAGCAGTACTTC. Residues: CASGLQGAFSYEQYF.

The chain couples TRBV11-1 to TRBJ2-2; D perhaps matches TRBD1 (6 bases). V dropped 8 bases and J dropped 2 bases, with 12 bases sitting between them. Germline V gene sequence: CDR1 SGHAT, CDR2 FQDESV (reference sequence). CDR3 size: 14 residues. The CDR3 DNA reads TGTGCCAGCTTACTAGGGGGAAACACCGGGGAGCTGTTTTTT. This gives the protein CASLLGGNTGELFF.

The chain combines TRBV19 with TRBJ2-5; 7 bases are a match to TRBD1. The length of the CDR3 is 15 residues. After removal of 6 bases from V and 0 bases from J, the junction contained 7 bases not matched to a gene. The germline CDR1 and CDR2 sequences are LNHDA and SQIVND (reference sequence). CDR3 nucleotides: TGTGCCAGTAGGGGGACAGCCTCGTACCAAGAGACCCAGTACTTC. It encodes CASRGTASYQETQYF. The complete variable domain, with remaining parts taken from reference TRBV19 and TRBJ2-5, reads DGGITQSPKYLFRKEGQNVTLSCEQNLNHDAMYWYRQDPGQGLRLIYYSQIVNDFQKGDIAEGYSVSREKKESFPLTVTSAQKNPTAFYLCASRGTASYQETQYFGPGTRLLVL.

The rearrangement uses TRBV3-1 (or the pseudogene TRBV3-2) and TRBJ1-1; TRBD1 is a possible D gene (6 bases). Trimming took off 1 base at V and 10 bases at J, with 13 bases between the two ends. Germline loops: CDR1 LGHDT, CDR2 YNNKEL (reference sequence). The CDR3 is 13 amino acids. Written as DNA, the CDR3 is TGTGCCAGCAGCCAAGTGGCAGGGGCTTTAGCTTTCTTT. The encoded protein is CASSQVAGALAFF.

The V gene is TRBV2, the J gene TRBJ1-3, with D unclear. CDR1 is SNHLY and CDR2 is FYNNEI in the germline V gene. V was pared by 6 bases and J by 0 bases, with 6 bases between. The CDR3 is 13 residues long. CDR3 nucleotides: TGTGCCAGCAGGCGAGACTCTGGAAACACCATATATTTT. This encodes CASRRDSGNTIYF.

The V and J genes are TRBV11-2 and TRBJ1-2; D is ambiguous. The CDR3 length is 16 residues. Germline-derived CDR1 and CDR2 are SGHAT and FQNNGV. Deletions cut 4 bases from V and 5 bases from J, with 20 bases between. CDR3 coding DNA: TGTGCCAGCAGCTCCCCGCAGCGGGGTTTTTCTTATGGCTACACCTTC. Encoded protein: CASSSPQRGFSYGYTF.

The CDR3 sequence: CASSLRDRGDNEQFF. In DNA, the CDR3 is TGTGCCAGCAGCCTCCGGGACAGGGGGGACAATGAGCAGTTCTTC. This sequence joins TRBV3-1 (or the pseudogene TRBV3-2) and TRBJ2-1; TRBD1 matches 11 bases. Trimming took 4 bases from V and 5 from J; bases not matched to a gene: 4. The CDR3 runs 15 residues. Germline assignment: CDR1 LGHDT and CDR2 YNNKEL (reference sequence).

The J gene is TRBJ2-7, the V gene TRBV14; TRBD2 agrees at 8 bases. This CDR3 spans 15 amino acids. Germline assignment: CDR1 SGHDN and CDR2 FVKESK. J lost 4 bases, V lost 1 base, and 6 bases had no gene match. The DNA for the CDR3 is TGTGCCAGCAGCCAAGGAGCGGGAGCGGGATACGAGCAGTACTTC. Its protein product is CASSQGAGAGYEQYF.

This chain connects TRBV19 to TRBJ2-3; D gene uncertain. Per germline, CDR1 LNHDA and CDR2 SQIVND (reference sequence). V was cut by 1 base and J by 2 bases, with 7 bases left in between. CDR3 length equals 14 residues. CDR3 in amino acids: CASSIGLFTDTQYF. As DNA, the CDR3 is TGTGCCAGTAGTATAGGACTTTTCACAGATACGCAGTATTTT.

The gene calls are TRBV5-1 and TRBJ2-3, with 9 positions matching TRBD1. The CDR3 sequence is 16 residues long. Unmatched junction bases numbered 7, after V lost 3 bases and J lost 2 bases. Germline CDR1 and CDR2: SGHRS and YFSETQ. The CDR3 loop reads CASSSGQGAPTDTQYF. In DNA, the CDR3 is TGCGCCAGCAGCTCGGGACAGGGAGCGCCCACAGATACGCAGTATTTT.

J is TRBJ2-5 and V is TRBV5-4; TRBD2 matches at 12 bases. Germline assignment: CDR1 SGHNT and CDR2 YYREEE (reference sequence). With V trimmed by 4 bases and J by 4 bases, 8 bases remained unmatched. The CDR3 runs 16 residues. CDR3 in DNA: TGTGCCAGCAGCACCAAGACTAGCGGGAGTCTAGAGACCCAGTACTTC. This codes for CASSTKTSGSLETQYF.

The genes are TRBV5-4 and TRBJ2-2; D is ambiguous. The CDR3 is made up of 15 amino acids. Deletions cut 0 bases from V and 6 bases from J, with 12 bases between. The germline V gene has CDR1 SGHNT and CDR2 YYREEE (reference sequence). The CDR3 here is CASSLESSLAGELFF. CDR3 nucleotide sequence: TGTGCCAGCAGCTTGGAATCAAGCCTAGCCGGGGAGCTGTTTTTT. Supplemented by reference TRBV5-4 and TRBJ2-2, the full variable domain reads ETGVTQSPTHLIKTRGQQVTLRCSSQSGHNTVSWYQQALGQGPQFIFQYYREEENGRGNFPPRFSGLQFPNYSSELNVNALELDDSALYLCASSLESSLAGELFFGEGSRLTVL.

The chain links TRBV6-2 or TRBV6-3 to TRBJ2-7; 9 bases fit TRBD2. CDR3 length: 14 residues. The germline CDR1 and CDR2 sequences are MNHEY and SVGEGT. Losses at the gene ends were 3 bases for V and 6 bases for J; bases not matched to a gene: 6. As DNA, the CDR3 is TGTGCCAGCAGTTATTTACTAGCGGGTGCCGAGCAGTACTTC. Residues: CASSYLLAGAEQYF.

The gene calls are TRBV3-1 (or the pseudogene TRBV3-2) and TRBJ1-6, with D maybe TRBD1 (6 bases). The CDR3 consists of 16 residues. CDR1 and CDR2 (germline): LGHDT, YNNKEL (reference sequence). The germline V and J ends were trimmed by 3 bases and 14 bases, with 23 bases remaining between them. For the CDR3, the DNA is TGTGCCAGCAGCCAGGGCAGCGGGGGGCTCTTTAGGTCCCTCCACTTT. Amino acid sequence: CASSQGSGGLFRSLHF.

The CDR3 protein is CASSLTGPYGYTF. As DNA, the CDR3 is TGCGCCAGCAGCTTGACAGGGCCCTATGGCTACACCTTC. V is TRBV5-1 and J is TRBJ1-2; maybe TRBD1 (6 bases). The germline gives CDR1 SGHRS, CDR2 YFSETQ. This CDR3 spans 13 amino acids. Between the trimmed V and J ends, which lost 1 base and 4 bases, there was a span of 8 bases. Looking up the rest from reference TRBV5-1 and TRBJ1-2 gives the full variable domain: KAGVTQTPRYLIKTRGQQVTLSCSPISGHRSVSWYQQTPGQGLQFLFEYFSETQRNKGNFPGRFSGRQFSNSRSEMNVSTLELGDSALYLCASSLTGPYGYTFGSGTRLTVV.

This chain uses TRBV2 with TRBJ2-5; TRBD1 matches at 8 bases. From germline, CDR1 is SNHLY and CDR2 FYNNEI. V lost 6 bases to trimming and J lost 5 bases; unmatched junction nucleotides: 8. This CDR3 contains 14 residues. As DNA, the CDR3 is TGTGCCAGCAGGCGACAGGGGCGTGAGGAGACCCAGTACTTC. Protein sequence: CASRRQGREETQYF.

The CDR3 protein is CASTGRANTEAFF. CDR3 DNA: TGTGCCAGTACCGGGCGGGCGAACACTGAAGCTTTCTTT. The chain uses TRBV19 and TRBJ1-1; no clear D. Per germline, CDR1 LNHDA and CDR2 SQIVND (reference sequence). Between the trimmed V and J ends, which lost 7 bases and 1 base, there was a span of 10 bases. This CDR3 is 13 amino acids long.

The V gene is TRBV28, the J gene TRBJ2-5; D call uncertain. CDR3 length: 12 amino acids. Germline CDR1 is MDHEN and CDR2 is SYDVKM. Trimming removed 6 bases from V and 5 bases from J, with 10 bases in between. Here the CDR3 DNA reads TGTGCCAGCAGAACGACGAGGGAGACCCAGTACTTC. Amino acids: CASRTTRETQYF.

This chain connects TRBV5-4 to TRBJ2-2; 8 bases are a match to TRBD2. Per the germline V gene, CDR1 is SGHNT and CDR2 is YYREEE (reference sequence). V trimming: 0 bases; J trimming: 4 bases; junction bases outside the gene matches: 5. This CDR3 is 16 amino acids long. This CDR3 is CASSLVGTRVTGELFF. DNA of the CDR3: TGTGCCAGCAGCTTGGTAGGGACTAGGGTCACCGGGGAGCTGTTTTTT. Using reference TRBV5-4 and TRBJ2-2 for the parts outside the CDR3, the full variable domain is ETGVTQSPTHLIKTRGQQVTLRCSSQSGHNTVSWYQQALGQGPQFIFQYYREEENGRGNFPPRFSGLQFPNYSSELNVNALELDDSALYLCASSLVGTRVTGELFFGEGSRLTVL.

The chain uses TRBV29-1 and TRBJ2-7; 9 bases match TRBD1. V gave up 3 bases and J gave up 1 base; unmatched junction bases: 7. Germline values: CDR1 SQVTM, CDR2 ANQGSEA. CDR3 size: 15 residues. The CDR3 protein is CSVERNRGPSYEQYF. CDR3 sequence (DNA): TGCAGCGTTGAGAGGAACAGGGGGCCTTCCTACGAGCAGTACTTC.

The rearrangement uses TRBV5-1 and TRBJ2-5, with 8 bases identical to TRBD2. CDR3 length: 15 amino acids. The germline CDR1 and CDR2 sequences are SGHRS and YFSETQ. Trimming at V came to 2 bases and at J to 5 bases, leaving 8 bases not matched to a gene. DNA of the CDR3: TGCGCCAGCAGCTTAGTAGCCGGGGGGGAGGAGACCCAGTACTTC. This codes for CASSLVAGGEETQYF. Based on the CDR3 plus reference TRBV5-1 and TRBJ2-5, the full variable domain is KAGVTQTPRYLIKTRGQQVTLSCSPISGHRSVSWYQQTPGQGLQFLFEYFSETQRNKGNFPGRFSGRQFSNSRSEMNVSTLELGDSALYLCASSLVAGGEETQYFGPGTRLLVL.

This chain links TRBV11-2 with TRBJ2-2; a possible D gene is TRBD1 (5 bases). The CDR3 consists of 14 residues. V dropped 4 bases and J dropped 4 bases, with 10 bases sitting between them. Per germline, CDR1 SGHAT and CDR2 FQNNGV. The CDR3: CASSSSRVTGELFF. In DNA, the CDR3 is TGTGCCAGCAGCTCAAGCAGGGTCACCGGGGAGCTGTTTTTT.

V and J are TRBV24-1 and TRBJ2-7; TRBD2 might be the D (5 bases). Germline CDR1 reads KGHDR; CDR2 reads SFDVKD. V gave up 4 bases and J gave up 4 bases, with 13 bases separating them. The CDR3 runs 14 residues. The CDR3 DNA follows: TGTGCCACCAGTGACTCGGGATTACCTTACGAGCAGTACTTC. It is translated as CATSDSGLPYEQYF.